This T cell receptor (beta chain) was found in a study of blood T cell repertoires in COVID-19 (TCRdb year 2020). About the study as a whole: The collaborator samples originated in the United States, Italy and Spain and spanned the acute and convalescent phases of COVID-19. The material from the prospective study consisted of cDNA or gDNA derived from T cells, B-cell-depleted T cells, or PBMCs. Subjects who had been exposed to COVID-19, were actively infected with it, or had recovered from it provided the deeply sampled blood TCRbeta repertoires that made up the dataset. A freely available public database, intended as a resource for researchers studying the immune response to SARS-CoV-2, is where the repertoires were released. The samples were drawn from two sources: the first 160 participants of the ongoing ImmuneRACE study, and 1,000 to 1,500 subjects contributed by 6 global collaborators. Sample metadata almost always included a de-identified subject ID, COVID-19 status, age in years and sex. Where available, HLA class I and class II types were taken from metadata supplied by the sample provider and were not determined by assay-based typing.

TCRbeta CDR3 regions were amplified from genomic DNA using the immunoSEQ Assay, a bias-controlled multiplex PCR. The original methods were these. The number of nucleated cells in each sample was estimated from the amplification of reference gene primers within the assay. Sequence reads were collapsed and filtered to measure the absolute abundance of every unique TCRbeta CDR3 rearrangement. For each sample, productive Simpson clonality was calculated by taking the square root of Simpson's diversity index across productive rearrangements. TCRdb holds this immuneACCESS table with in-frame rearrangements only. Some clones are missing; in checked studies, unresolved V genes explain under half, and the rest has no known cause. V, J and clone size derive from that table, while D and trimming were established from the DNA sequence. Here the sample has some 70,000 clones; roughly 86% occur a single time. The ten largest make up 16% of the sample.

Reading from cysteine to phenylalanine, the CDR3 counts 16 amino acids. Of all the DNA, just the CDR3 is kept, 48 bases in frame from base 1. Relative to germline, V is missing 4 bases and J is missing 7 bases, with 15 bases of the junction outside any gene match. CDR1 and CDR2 were assigned from the germline V gene (reference sequence) as LGHDT and YNNKEL. At one collaborating source in Seattle, patients were enrolled during active infection and were followed longitudinally through the course of disease. Whole blood was collected in K2EDTA tubes by collaborating institutions according to the institutions' own protocols. For TCRbeta analysis, collaborator samples were shipped as frozen whole blood, as isolated PBMCs, or as DNA extracted from either sample type. Here is what the overall study found, with its caveats: How much clinical and demographic metadata was included differed by source and by participant, and the metadata was provided uncurated.

With regard to this clone: Its target antigen remains unknown. Base qualities are not at hand, and no much larger clone is one base apart.

The sequence is built from TRBV3-1 (or the pseudogene TRBV3-2) and TRBJ1-2, with 7 bases aligning to TRBD1. The source material was peripheral blood. This receptor was taken from a man in his forties with COVID-19, enrolled during active disease. The CDR3 amino acid sequence is: CASSPLGDSGMGGYTF. The sequence in DNA is TGTGCCAGCAGCCCCCTAGGGGACAGCGGCATGGGTGGCTACACCTTC.